The clone carrying this TCR beta chain occurred many times. As yet, its antigen is unknown. In every case, the donor was a healthy Caucasian. The data originate from a study of identical twins. Study-level points and caveats: Beta clonotypes that were abundant in cord blood contained fewer insertions, a pattern absent from memory repertoires. There was an excess of low generation probability in the out-of-frame alpha sequences that twins shared.

Template switching added a universal primer binding site, and final cDNA carried unique molecular identifiers. TCRdb fed the 5' RACE reads into MiXCR, producing one record per CDR3 protein. Here the sample spans 130,000 to 150,000 distinct CDR3 sequences, roughly 3.2% being singletons. V shed 4 bases and J shed 0 bases, with 13 bases lying between them. The germline gives CDR1 LGHNA, CDR2 YNFKEQ. The CDR3 covers 17 residues. V gene TRBV4-2 combines with J gene TRBJ2-6; D is unclear. This clonotype was sampled from a young man in good health. The sequenced sample was memory T cells sorted from blood. In DNA, the CDR3 is TGTGCCAGCAGCCGGTCCAAAAACCGCTCTGGGGCCAACGTCCTGACTTTC. This codes for CASSRSKNRSGANVLTF.